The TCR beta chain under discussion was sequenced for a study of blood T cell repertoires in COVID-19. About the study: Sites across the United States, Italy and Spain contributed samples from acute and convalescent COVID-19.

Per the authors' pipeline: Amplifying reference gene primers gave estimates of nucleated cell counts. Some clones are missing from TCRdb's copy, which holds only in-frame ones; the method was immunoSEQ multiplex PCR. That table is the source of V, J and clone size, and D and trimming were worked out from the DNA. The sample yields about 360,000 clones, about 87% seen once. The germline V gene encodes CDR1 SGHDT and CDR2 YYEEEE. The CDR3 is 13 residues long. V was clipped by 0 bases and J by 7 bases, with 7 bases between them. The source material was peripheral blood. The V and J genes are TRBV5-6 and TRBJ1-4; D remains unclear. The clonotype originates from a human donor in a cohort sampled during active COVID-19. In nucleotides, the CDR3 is TGTGCCAGCAGCTTGGATGCGAGTGAAAAACTGTTTTTT. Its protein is CASSLDASEKLFF.